This TCR beta chain was found in a study of tumor-infiltrating lymphocytes in primary liver carcinoma (dated by TCRdb to 2016 to 2017). With regard to the full study: Five patients with histopathologically diagnosed primary liver carcinoma underwent surgical resection in China between November 2015 and 2016. The five patients, three men and two women aged 30 to 69 years, had hepatocellular carcinoma (four) or combined HCC and intrahepatic cholangiocarcinoma (one). The five patients had tumors staged T1-T3 N0M0, with maximum diameters ranging from roughly 4 to 10 cm. Roughly 3.5 to 8 million productive TCRbeta reads were obtained per sample, and no significant difference in read depth was found between tissue types. For each liver tumor, the study sampled five regions along with adjacent normal tissue and blood, and applied TCRbeta repertoire sequencing, expression microarrays and whole-exome sequencing. TCRbeta repertoire sequencing covered approximately 35 specimens from 5 patients: 25 or so tumor regions, 5 adjacent noncancerous liver tissues and 5 peripheral blood samples. Repertoires from technical replicates were highly reproducible, with mean shared-clone rates near 0.89 and correlation coefficients above 0.95. Overall results and qualifications from the work: Bulk unsorted samples precluded comparing CD4+ and CD8+ T cell repertoires. The top 250 clones accounted for a significantly greater share of the repertoire in tumors than in blood (p = 0.039). Because sequencing covered only the TCR beta chain and unpaired alpha chains were not captured, true repertoire diversity is likely underestimated. The study included only five patients, and the authors note findings should be validated in a larger study. Consistent with antigen-driven expansion, pairs of tumor regions showed higher repertoire overlap (mean around 36%) than either tumor-adjacent pairs (approximately 17%) or tumor-blood pairs (roughly 15%).

TCRbeta-specific cDNA was reverse-transcribed from approximately 500 ng total RNA using a constant-region primer and ProtoScript II reverse transcriptase. TCRbeta libraries were built with three nested multiplex PCR rounds, a slightly modified ARM-PCR procedure. Multiplex TRBV1-TRBV30 forward primers and a Cbeta reverse primer were used in the first two PCR rounds, each of which was run for around 10 cycles. Sample barcodes and Illumina adapters were added in a final 25-cycle PCR using Deep VentR polymerase. Before sequencing, amplicons of 200-500 bp were gel-purified using a QIAquick gel extraction kit. TCRbeta amplicons were sequenced on an Illumina HiSeq 2500 with 250-bp paired-end reads. The authors processed their data as follows. Quality trimming of reads was performed with Trimmomatic v0.33, and paired reads were merged with FLASH v1.2.11 so that full CDR3 sequences could be recovered. V, D and J germline segments were assigned to the rearranged TCRbeta sequences by MiGEC v1.2.1b. Clonotype statistics and Shannon-Wiener diversity indices were computed with VDJtools v1.0.0. Except for diversity analysis, only the 250 most abundant clonotypes of each sample were used in subsequent analyses to reduce sampling bias. TCRdb redid the processing of the public reads, applying fastp at Q25 and MiXCR, and retained in-frame beta chains. Under each unique CDR3 protein, matching rows form one entry showing the most common genes and DNA. These V and J calls are TCRdb output, not the study's own analysis. For this sample the table gives 310,000 or so distinct CDR3 sequences, of which nearly 60% were detected only once. The ten biggest clones cover 17% of the sample.

The germline V gene gives CDR1 as MNHEY and CDR2 as SVGEGT. Its CDR3 holds 13 amino acids, cysteine through phenylalanine. Solely the CDR3 DNA is kept, with 39 bases framed from the first base. Trimming at the junction amounts to 2 bases on V and 2 bases on J, and the germline ends lie 7 bases apart. TRIzol reagent was used to extract blood RNA from unsorted whole blood, while the DNeasy Blood & Tissue kit provided the germline DNA. At the time of sampling, the patients were treatment-naive and had chronic HBV infection. Before surgery, 3 to 5 milliliters of peripheral blood were drawn into K2EDTA tubes. This clonotype was counted only a few times. Its recognized antigen is unknown. One base away there is no much larger clone; base qualities are not given.

Sequenced input: peripheral blood. The TCR originated in a woman under 40 with primary liver carcinoma and hepatitis B virus infection. The sequence links TRBV6-2 or TRBV6-3 to TRBJ2-7; matching of 5 bases hints at TRBD1 as the D gene. The nucleotide sequence reads as follows: TGTGCCAGCAGTTACGCAGGGACCTACGAGCAGTACTTC. Translated, it reads CASSYAGTYEQYF.